The present TCR beta chain was sequenced within a study of breast tumors, draining lymph nodes, adjacent tissues. Whole-study results and caveats: Tumor repertoires ranked between lymph nodes and nontumor tissue in diversity, with V and J gene preferences.

A single record per CDR3 protein comes from TCRdb applying MiXCR to the multiplex PCR reads. The repertoire holds 150,000 to 200,000 distinct CDR3 sequences, with roughly 30% as singletons. The sample holds many counts of this clonotype. Its antigen is not known. The lymph nodes were axillary draining lymph nodes from breast cancer patients. V lost 2 bases, J lost 0 bases, and 13 bases lay in between. The CDR3 runs to 16 residues. From germline, CDR1 is SGDLS and CDR2 YYNGEE. The gene calls are TRBV9 and TRBJ2-3; D uncertain. This TCR derives from a female donor with breast cancer. Some clones in this sample may be carry-over from other donors' samples. Sequences were obtained from axillary lymph node tissue. The DNA of the CDR3 is TGTGCCAGCAGCGTCAGGACGGCCGCTAGCACAGATACGCAGTATTTT. Translation: CASSVRTAASTDTQYF.